This TCR beta chain was sequenced for a study of blood T cell repertoires in COVID-19. This CDR3 is built from 15 residues. V lost 0 bases, J lost 5 bases, and 6 bases stayed unmatched. Germline loops: CDR1 ENHRY, CDR2 SYGVKD. Method: immunoSEQ multiplex PCR; TCRdb's copy keeps in-frame clones and lacks some. The sample shows 140,000 to 150,000 clones, over 70% of them seen only once. Sequenced: peripheral blood. The sequence was obtained from a woman in her 50s with acute or convalescent COVID-19. The rearrangement joins TRBV10-3 to TRBJ1-1; TRBD1 matches at 7 bases. The CDR3 DNA sequence: TGTGCCATCAGTGAGTCTAAGGGGGCGAATACTGAAGCTTTCTTT. This translates into CAISESKGANTEAFF.